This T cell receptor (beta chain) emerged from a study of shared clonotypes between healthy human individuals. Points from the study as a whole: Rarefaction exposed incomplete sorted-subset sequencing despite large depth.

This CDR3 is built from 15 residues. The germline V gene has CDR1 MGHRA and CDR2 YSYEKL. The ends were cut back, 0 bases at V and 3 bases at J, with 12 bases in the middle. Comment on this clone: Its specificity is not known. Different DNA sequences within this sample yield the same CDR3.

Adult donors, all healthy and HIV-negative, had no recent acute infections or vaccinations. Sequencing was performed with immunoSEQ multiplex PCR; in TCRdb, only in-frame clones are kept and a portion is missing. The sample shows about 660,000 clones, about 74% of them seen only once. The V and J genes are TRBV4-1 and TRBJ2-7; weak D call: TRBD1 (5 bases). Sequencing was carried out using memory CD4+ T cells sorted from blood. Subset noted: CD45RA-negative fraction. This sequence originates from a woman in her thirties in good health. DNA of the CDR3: TGCGCCAGCAGCCAAGATCGGGTAGGGGTCTACGAGCAGTACTTC. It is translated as CASSQDRVGVYEQYF.